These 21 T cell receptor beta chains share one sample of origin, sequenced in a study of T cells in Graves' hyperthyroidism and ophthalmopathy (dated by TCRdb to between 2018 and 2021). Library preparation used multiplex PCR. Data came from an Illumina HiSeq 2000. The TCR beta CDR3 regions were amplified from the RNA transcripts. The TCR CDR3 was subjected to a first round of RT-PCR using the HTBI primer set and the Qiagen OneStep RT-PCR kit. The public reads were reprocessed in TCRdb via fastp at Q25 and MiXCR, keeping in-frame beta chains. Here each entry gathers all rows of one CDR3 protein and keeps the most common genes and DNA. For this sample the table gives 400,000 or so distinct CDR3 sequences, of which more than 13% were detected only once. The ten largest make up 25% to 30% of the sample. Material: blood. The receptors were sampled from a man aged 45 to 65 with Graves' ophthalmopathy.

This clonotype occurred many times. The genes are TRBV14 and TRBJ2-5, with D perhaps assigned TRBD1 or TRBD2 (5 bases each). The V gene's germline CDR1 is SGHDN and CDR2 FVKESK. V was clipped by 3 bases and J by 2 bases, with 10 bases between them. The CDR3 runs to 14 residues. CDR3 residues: CASSHTRGQETQYF. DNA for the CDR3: TGTGCCAGCAGCCACACTAGGGGTCAAGAGACCCAGTACTTC.

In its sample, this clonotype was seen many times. CDR3 nucleotides: TGCAGTGCTAGAGGGGCGGGACAGGGGTCCCACGAGCAGTACTTC. It codes for CSARGAGQGSHEQYF. The gene calls are TRBV20-1 and TRBJ2-7; 10 nucleotides line up with TRBD1. Germline CDR1 and CDR2: DFQATT and SNEGSKA (reference sequence). CDR3 length equals 15 residues. Trimming at V came to 1 base and at J to 5 bases, leaving 8 bases not matched to a gene.

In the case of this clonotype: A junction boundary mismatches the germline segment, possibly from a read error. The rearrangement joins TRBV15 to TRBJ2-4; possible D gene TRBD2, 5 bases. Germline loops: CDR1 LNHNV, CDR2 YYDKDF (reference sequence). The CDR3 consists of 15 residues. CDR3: CATSRDGGQKNMQYF. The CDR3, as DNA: TGTGCCACCAGCAGAGATGGCGGGCAGAAAAACATGCAGTACTTC.

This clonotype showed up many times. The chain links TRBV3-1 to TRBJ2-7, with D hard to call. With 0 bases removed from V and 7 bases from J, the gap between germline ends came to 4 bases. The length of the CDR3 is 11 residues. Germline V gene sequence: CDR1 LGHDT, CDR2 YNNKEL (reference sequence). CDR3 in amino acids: CASSQDQEQYF. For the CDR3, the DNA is TGTGCCAGCAGCCAAGATCAAGAGCAGTACTTC.

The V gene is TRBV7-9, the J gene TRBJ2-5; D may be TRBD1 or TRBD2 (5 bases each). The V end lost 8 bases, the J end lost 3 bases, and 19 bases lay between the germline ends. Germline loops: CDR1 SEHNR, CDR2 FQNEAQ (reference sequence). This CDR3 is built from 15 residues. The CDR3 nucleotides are TGTGCCAGCTCGGGACCGAACAAGGGGAAAGAGACCCAGTACTTC. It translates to CASSGPNKGKETQYF. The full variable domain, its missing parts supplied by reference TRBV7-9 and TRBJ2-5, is DTGVSQNPRHKITKRGQNVTFRCDPISEHNRLYWYRQTLGQGPEFLTYFQNEAQLEKSRLLSDRFSAERPKGSFSTLEIQRTEQGDSAMYLCASSGPNKGKETQYFGPGTRLLVL.

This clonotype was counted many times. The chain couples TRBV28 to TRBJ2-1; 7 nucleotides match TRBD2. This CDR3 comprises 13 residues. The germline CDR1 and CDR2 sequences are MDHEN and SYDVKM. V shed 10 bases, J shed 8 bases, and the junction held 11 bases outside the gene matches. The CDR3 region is CATAAGAGDEQFF. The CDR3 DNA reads TGTGCCACCGCTGCGGGAGCTGGGGATGAGCAGTTCTTC.

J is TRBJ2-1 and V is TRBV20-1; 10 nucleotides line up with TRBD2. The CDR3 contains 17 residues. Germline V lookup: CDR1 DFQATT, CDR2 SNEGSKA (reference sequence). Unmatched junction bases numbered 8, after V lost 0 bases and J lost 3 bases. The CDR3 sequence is CSAREGYRTSGYNEQFF. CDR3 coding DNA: TGCAGTGCTAGAGAGGGATACAGGACTAGCGGCTACAATGAGCAGTTCTTC.

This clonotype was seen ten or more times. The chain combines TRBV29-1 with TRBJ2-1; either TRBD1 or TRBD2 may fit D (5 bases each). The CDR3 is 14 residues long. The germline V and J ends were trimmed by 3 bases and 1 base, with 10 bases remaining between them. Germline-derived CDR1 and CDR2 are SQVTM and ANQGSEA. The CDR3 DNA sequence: TGCAGCGTTGAGATTGGGGGTTCCTACAATGAGCAGTTCTTC. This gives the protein CSVEIGGSYNEQFF.

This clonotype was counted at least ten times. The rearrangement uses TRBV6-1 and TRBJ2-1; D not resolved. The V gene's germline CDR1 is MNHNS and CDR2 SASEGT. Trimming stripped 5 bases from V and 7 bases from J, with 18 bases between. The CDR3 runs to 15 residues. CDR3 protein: CASSSTLRSVNEQFF. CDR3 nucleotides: TGTGCCAGCAGTTCCACGTTGAGGAGTGTGAATGAGCAGTTCTTC.

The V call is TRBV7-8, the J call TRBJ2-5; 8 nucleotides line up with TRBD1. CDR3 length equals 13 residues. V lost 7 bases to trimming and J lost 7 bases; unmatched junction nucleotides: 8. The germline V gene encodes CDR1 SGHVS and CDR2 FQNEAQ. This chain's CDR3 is CASKTGDRGTQYF. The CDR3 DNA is TGTGCCAGCAAGACAGGAGACAGGGGGACCCAGTACTTC.

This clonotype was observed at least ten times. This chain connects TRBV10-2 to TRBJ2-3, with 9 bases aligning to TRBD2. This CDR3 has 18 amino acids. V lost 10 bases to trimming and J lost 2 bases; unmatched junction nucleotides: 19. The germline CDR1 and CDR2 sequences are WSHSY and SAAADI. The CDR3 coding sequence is TGCGCCACCATTCGGAGTAGGGCGGGAGGGTTTGACACAGATACGCAGTATTTT. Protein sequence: CATIRSRAGGFDTDTQYF.

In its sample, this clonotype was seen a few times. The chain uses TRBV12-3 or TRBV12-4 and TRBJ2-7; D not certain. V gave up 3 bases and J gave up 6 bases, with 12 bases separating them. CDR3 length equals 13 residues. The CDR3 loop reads CASSLTLTSEQYF. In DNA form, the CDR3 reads TGTGCCAGCAGTTTGACCCTCACCTCCGAGCAGTACTTC.

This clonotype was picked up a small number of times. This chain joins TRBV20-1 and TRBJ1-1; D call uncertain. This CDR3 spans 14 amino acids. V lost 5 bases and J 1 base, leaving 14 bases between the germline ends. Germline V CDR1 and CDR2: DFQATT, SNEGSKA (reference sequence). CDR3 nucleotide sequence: TGCAGTGCTTCTAAAGGACGTCCGAACACTGAAGCTTTCTTT. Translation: CSASKGRPNTEAFF.

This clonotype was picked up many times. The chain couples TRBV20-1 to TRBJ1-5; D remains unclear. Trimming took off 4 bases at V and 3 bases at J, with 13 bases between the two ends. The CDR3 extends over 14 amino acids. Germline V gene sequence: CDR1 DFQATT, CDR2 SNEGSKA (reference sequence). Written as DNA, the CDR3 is TGCAGTGCTATGGACGGCCCCTACAATCAGCCCCAGCATTTT. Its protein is CSAMDGPYNQPQHF.

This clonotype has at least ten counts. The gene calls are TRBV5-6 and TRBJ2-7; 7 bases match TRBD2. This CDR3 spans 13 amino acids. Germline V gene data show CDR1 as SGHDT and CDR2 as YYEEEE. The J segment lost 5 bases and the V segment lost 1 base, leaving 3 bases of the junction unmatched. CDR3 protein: CASSLSGGDEQYF. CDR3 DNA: TGTGCCAGCAGCTTGTCGGGAGGCGACGAGCAGTACTTC.

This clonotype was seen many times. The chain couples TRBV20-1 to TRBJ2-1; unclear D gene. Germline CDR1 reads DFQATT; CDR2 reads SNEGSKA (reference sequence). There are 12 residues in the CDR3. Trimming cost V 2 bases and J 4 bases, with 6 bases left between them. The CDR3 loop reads CSARRGYNEQFF. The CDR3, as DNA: TGCAGTGCTAGACGCGGATACAATGAGCAGTTCTTC.

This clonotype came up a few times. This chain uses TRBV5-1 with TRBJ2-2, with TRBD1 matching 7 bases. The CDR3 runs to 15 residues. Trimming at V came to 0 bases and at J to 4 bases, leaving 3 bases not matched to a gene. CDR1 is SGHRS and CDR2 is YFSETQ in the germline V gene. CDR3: CASSLGWTGTGELFF. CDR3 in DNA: TGCGCCAGCAGCTTGGGGTGGACAGGCACCGGGGAGCTGTTTTTT.

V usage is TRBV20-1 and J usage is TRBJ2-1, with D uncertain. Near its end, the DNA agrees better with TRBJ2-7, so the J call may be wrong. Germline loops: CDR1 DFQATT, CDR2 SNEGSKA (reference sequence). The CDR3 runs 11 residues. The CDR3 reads CSAYKVTEQYF. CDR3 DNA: TGCAGTGCTTATAAAGTAACTGAGCAGTACTTC.

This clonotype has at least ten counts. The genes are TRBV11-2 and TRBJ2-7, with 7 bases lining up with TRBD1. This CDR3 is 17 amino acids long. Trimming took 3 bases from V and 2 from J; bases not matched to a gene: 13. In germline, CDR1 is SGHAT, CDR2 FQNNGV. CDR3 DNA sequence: TGTGCCAGCAGCTTTCCCACGTCCAGGGGGAGAACCTACGAGCAGTACTTC. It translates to CASSFPTSRGRTYEQYF.

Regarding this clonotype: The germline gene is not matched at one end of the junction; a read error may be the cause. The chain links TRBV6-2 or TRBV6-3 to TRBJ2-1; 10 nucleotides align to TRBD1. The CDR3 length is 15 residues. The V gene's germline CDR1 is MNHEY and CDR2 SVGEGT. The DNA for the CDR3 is TGTGCCAGCAGCTCCGGGACAGGGGTGTACAATAAGCAGTTCTTC. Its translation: CASSSGTGVYNKQFF.

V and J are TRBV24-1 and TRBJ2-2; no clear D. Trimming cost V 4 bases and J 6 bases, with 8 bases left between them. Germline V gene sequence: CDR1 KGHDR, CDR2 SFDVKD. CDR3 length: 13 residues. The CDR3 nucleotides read TGTGCCACCAGTGAACCCTACGCCGGGGAGCTGTTTTTT. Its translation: CATSEPYAGELFF.